The 24 T cell receptor beta chains below were found in one sample sequenced in a study of cytomegalovirus exposure and HLA in healthy donors. PCR employed 60 Vbeta and 13 Jbeta primers. Assay used: immunoSEQ multiplex PCR; TCRdb lists only in-frame clones, some missing. The table includes some 170,000 clones, nearly 80% detected once. The specimen was PBMCs. Source of these receptors: a man in his late teens or twenties in good health and CMV-seropositive.

This clone occurred once. The genes are TRBV4-3 and TRBJ2-7, with 7 bases identical to TRBD1. Trimming took 6 bases from V and 0 from J; bases not matched to a gene: 2. Germline V gene sequence: CDR1 LGHNA, CDR2 YSLEER. The length of the CDR3 is 13 residues. Here the CDR3 reads CASSRDSSYEQYF. The CDR3 bases are TGCGCCAGCAGTCGGGACAGCTCCTACGAGCAGTACTTC.

The chain uses TRBV19 and TRBJ1-4, with D tentatively TRBD1 (6 bases). The CDR3 length is 20 residues. The germline gives CDR1 LNHDA, CDR2 SQIVND (reference sequence). V was shortened by 1 base and J by 0 bases, with 21 bases between the two germline ends. The DNA for the CDR3 is TGTGCCAGTAGTATAGTCCCTCAGGGGAAGGTACCAGCAACTAATGAAAAACTGTTTTTT. The encoded protein is CASSIVPQGKVPATNEKLFF.

The V and J genes are TRBV27 and TRBJ2-7; D is uncertain. Per germline, CDR1 MNHEY and CDR2 SMNVEV (reference sequence). The CDR3 is 15 amino acids. V was cut by 3 bases and J by 0 bases, with 12 bases left in between. The DNA of the CDR3 is TGTGCCAGCAGTTTTACGGCAGGATACTCCTACGAGCAGTACTTC. Its translation: CASSFTAGYSYEQYF.

The chain is built from TRBV11-2 and TRBJ2-7; D gene uncertain. The CDR3 covers 11 residues. Trimming removed 4 bases from V and 6 bases from J, with 7 bases in between. The V gene's germline CDR1 is SGHAT and CDR2 FQNNGV. CDR3 in DNA: TGTGCCAGCAGCTCTCACAGCGAGCAGTACTTC. It translates to CASSSHSEQYF.

The chain uses TRBV19 and TRBJ1-3, with D perhaps matching TRBD1 (6 bases). The CDR3 has 18 amino acids. Between the trimmed V and J ends, which lost 2 bases and 0 bases, there was a span of 17 bases. CDR1 and CDR2 (germline): LNHDA, SQIVND (reference sequence). The DNA of the CDR3 is TGTGCCAGTAGTATACGGGGGGCAGCCTCTTACTCTGGAAACACCATATATTTT. Amino acids: CASSIRGAASYSGNTIYF. Together with reference TRBV19 and TRBJ1-3, the CDR3 gives the full variable domain: DGGITQSPKYLFRKEGQNVTLSCEQNLNHDAMYWYRQDPGQGLRLIYYSQIVNDFQKGDIAEGYSVSREKKESFPLTVTSAQKNPTAFYLCASSIRGAASYSGNTIYFGEGSWLTVV.

The rearrangement joins TRBV18 to TRBJ2-1; possibly TRBD1 for D (6 bases). Germline values: CDR1 KGHSH, CDR2 LQKENI. V lost 5 bases and J 1 base, leaving 15 bases between the germline ends. The CDR3 covers 16 residues. CDR3 protein: CASSTEGGISYNEQFF. The CDR3 DNA sequence: TGTGCCAGCTCAACGGAAGGGGGAATTTCCTACAATGAGCAGTTCTTC.

The rearrangement uses TRBV2 and TRBJ1-1; 8 bases are a match to TRBD1. The CDR3 contains 11 residues. V was pared by 8 bases and J by 11 bases, with 7 bases of the junction left unmatched. The germline CDR1 and CDR2 sequences are SNHLY and FYNNEI. CDR3 nucleotides: TGTGCCAGCGAGGACAGGGTGCGTGCTTTCTTT. This sequence encodes CASEDRVRAFF.

This clone has more than one count but fewer than ten. This chain uses TRBV5-4 with TRBJ2-2, with 12 bases identical to TRBD1. Germline V gene sequence: CDR1 SGHNT, CDR2 YYREEE (reference sequence). V was pared by 4 bases and J by 5 bases, with 9 bases of the junction left unmatched. This CDR3 contains 17 residues. CDR3 DNA: TGTGCCAGCAGCCCGCCGGGACAGGGGGCTGAGACCGGGGAGCTGTTTTTT. Amino acids: CASSPPGQGAETGELFF.

V and J are TRBV7-6 and TRBJ2-1, with 9 bases matching TRBD2. Germline V gene sequence: CDR1 SGHVS, CDR2 FNYEAQ. V dropped 5 bases and J dropped 9; count of bases not matched to a gene: 17. This CDR3 comprises 17 residues. The CDR3, as DNA: TGTGCCAGCAGCGATATACGGACTAGCGCAAGGATACTTGAGCAGTTCTTC. This encodes CASSDIRTSARILEQFF.

The genes are TRBV29-1 and TRBJ2-5; D is ambiguous. CDR1 is SQVTM, CDR2 ANQGSEA, per germline. The ends were cut back, 8 bases at V and 3 bases at J, with 19 bases in the middle. The CDR3 runs 14 residues. CDR3 DNA sequence: TGCAGCTTAAGACACGGAAGTTTGGAAGAGACCCAGTACTTC. Its protein is CSLRHGSLEETQYF.

The CDR3 is CASSLGLAVTYEQYF. DNA for the CDR3: TGTGCCAGCAGTTTGGGACTAGCGGTAACCTACGAGCAGTACTTC. This chain joins TRBV28 and TRBJ2-7, with TRBD2 matching 11 bases. Germline assignment: CDR1 MDHEN and CDR2 SYDVKM. Trimming removed 3 bases from V and 2 bases from J; junction bases left unmatched: 3. The CDR3 is 15 residues long. The whole variable domain, filled in from reference TRBV28 and TRBJ2-7, reads DVKVTQSSRYLVKRTGEKVFLECVQDMDHENMFWYRQDPGLGLRLIYFSYDVKMKEKGDIPEGYSVSREKKERFSLILESASTNQTSMYLCASSLGLAVTYEQYFGPGTRLTVT.

Details on this clone: At one end the junction does not follow the germline gene, possibly because of a read error. The chain is built from TRBV27 and TRBJ2-6; TRBD2 agrees at 12 bases. In germline, CDR1 is MNHEY, CDR2 SMNVEV (reference sequence). The CDR3 contains 17 residues. The CDR3 DNA follows: TGTGCCAGCACCGGACTAGCGGGAAGCTCTGGGGCCAACGGCCTGACTTTC. Translated, it gives CASTGLAGSSGANGLTF.

This sequence joins TRBV11-2 and TRBJ2-7; D is ambiguous. Trimming pared 1 base from V and 7 bases from J, leaving 17 bases between. The CDR3 loop spans 15 amino acids. CDR1 is SGHAT, CDR2 FQNNGV, per germline. Here the CDR3 DNA reads TGTGCCAGCAGCTTAGGGGCAGCCCGATTACGGGAGCAGTACTTC. This encodes CASSLGAARLREQYF.

The V gene is TRBV5-1, the J gene TRBJ2-1; 11 positions match TRBD2. The CDR3 covers 14 residues. V gave up 4 bases and J gave up 9 bases; unmatched junction bases: 6. Germline assignment: CDR1 SGHRS and CDR2 YFSETQ. CDR3 DNA sequence: TGCGCCAGCAGCGGGACTAGCGGTCGGGCTGAGCAGTTCTTC. Translating it yields CASSGTSGRAEQFF.

The chain is built from TRBV7-9 and TRBJ2-7; D possibly corresponds to TRBD2 (6 bases). Looked up from germline, CDR1 is SEHNR and CDR2 is FQNEAQ (reference sequence). This CDR3 has 14 residues. V lost 1 base to trimming and J lost 3 bases, with 10 bases between them. DNA for the CDR3: TGTGCCAGCAGCTTAGGGACTACCCACTACGAGCAGTACTTC. Translation gives CASSLGTTHYEQYF. The full variable domain, its missing parts supplied by reference TRBV7-9 and TRBJ2-7, is DTGVSQNPRHKITKRGQNVTFRCDPISEHNRLYWYRQTLGQGPEFLTYFQNEAQLEKSRLLSDRFSAERPKGSFSTLEIQRTEQGDSAMYLCASSLGTTHYEQYFGPGTRLTVT.

This sequence joins TRBV19 and TRBJ1-1; TRBD1 agrees at 9 bases. This CDR3 is 15 amino acids long. Unmatched junction bases numbered 11, after V lost 9 bases and J lost 3 bases. Germline lookup yields CDR1 LNHDA and CDR2 SQIVND (reference sequence). The CDR3 loop is CARYRGRSRDTEAFF. Here the CDR3 DNA reads TGTGCCAGATACAGGGGGCGCTCCAGGGACACTGAAGCTTTCTTT.

This chain links TRBV2 with TRBJ2-7; TRBD2 matches 14 bases. V was clipped by 7 bases and J by 7 bases; unmatched bases: 12. CDR3 length: 16 amino acids. From germline, CDR1 is SNHLY and CDR2 FYNNEI. DNA of the CDR3: TGTGCCAGCATTGTAGGAATGGGACTAGCGGGAGTTGAGCAGTACTTC. Amino acid sequence: CASIVGMGLAGVEQYF.

The CDR3 DNA follows: TGCGCCAGCAGCTTGCTCTGCGGACTGATTTTCTCTGGAAACACCATATATTTT. Its translation is CASSLLCGLIFSGNTIYF. The J gene is TRBJ1-3, the V gene TRBV5-1; D is undetermined. There are 18 residues in the CDR3. CDR1 is SGHRS and CDR2 is YFSETQ in the germline V gene. The V and J ends lost 1 base and 0 bases respectively, with 17 bases between them.

The chain has TRBV13 and TRBJ2-7, with 11 bases fitting TRBD1. Germline lookup yields CDR1 PRHDT and CDR2 FYEKMQ (reference sequence). The CDR3 is 16 amino acids. The J segment lost 7 bases and the V segment lost 5 bases, leaving 13 bases of the junction unmatched. The chain's CDR3 is CASSGWTGGTPGEQYF. The CDR3 DNA follows: TGTGCCAGCAGCGGTTGGACAGGGGGCACCCCGGGAGAGCAGTACTTC.

This clone was seen ten or more times. This sequence joins TRBV6-5 and TRBJ1-6; a weak D match, TRBD1 (5 bases). V was pared by 6 bases and J by 15 bases, with 15 bases between. This CDR3 has 12 residues. Germline CDR1 reads MNHEY; CDR2 reads SVGAGI. CDR3 in DNA: TGTGCCAGCAGCATAGCCGGGACTAACCTCCACTTT. Protein: CASSIAGTNLHF.

The V call is TRBV14, the J call TRBJ2-1; D might be TRBD2 (5 bases). The length of the CDR3 is 17 residues. Germline V gives CDR1 SGHDN, CDR2 FVKESK. Trimming cost V 3 bases and J 0 bases, with 15 bases left between them. The CDR3 DNA is TGTGCCAGCAGCCAGCCCCTTAGGAGCGGCTCCTACAATGAGCAGTTCTTC. The encoded protein is CASSQPLRSGSYNEQFF.

The chain employs TRBV7-2 and TRBJ2-7, with a tentative D call TRBD1 (5 bases). The V end was cut by 4 bases, the J end by 4 bases, with 11 bases between. Germline CDR1 SGHTA, CDR2 FQGNSA. CDR3 length equals 13 residues. The CDR3 here is CASSSSNRYEQYF. CDR3 in DNA: TGTGCCAGCAGCTCGTCTAACAGGTACGAGCAGTACTTC.

V and J are TRBV4-2 and TRBJ1-5, with 8 bases identical to TRBD1. V lost 5 bases to trimming and J lost 12 bases; unmatched junction nucleotides: 18. This CDR3 comprises 16 residues. CDR1 is LGHNA and CDR2 is YNFKEQ in the germline V gene. The CDR3 sequence is CASSALEQGAPEGQHF. CDR3 in DNA: TGTGCCAGCAGCGCGCTAGAGCAGGGGGCACCAGAAGGCCAGCATTTT.

CDR3 residues: CASSPGTGNYEQYF. The DNA of the CDR3 is TGTGCCAGTAGTCCGGGGACAGGGAACTACGAGCAGTACTTC. The chain recombines TRBV19 with TRBJ2-7, with 9 bases matching TRBD1. Germline V gene lookup returns CDR1 LNHDA and CDR2 SQIVND (reference sequence). V lost 5 bases and J lost 3; bases outside the gene matches: 5. This CDR3 comprises 14 residues.